The clone carrying this T cell receptor (beta chain) has just a few counts. Its antigen remains unknown. The CDR3 spans 14 residues. Germline-derived CDR1 and CDR2 are SEHNR and FQNEAQ (reference sequence). Trimming removed 5 bases from V and 1 base from J, with 11 bases in between. The data derive from a study of T cells after yellow fever vaccination. Study findings and constraints: After the booster, roughly 96% of CD4 and roughly nine tenths of CD8 primary-response clones were re-detected.

TCR cDNA was made by 5'RACE template switching, adding a universal primer site and UMIs. Using its own MiXCR run on the 5' RACE reads, TCRdb lists one record per CDR3 protein. The sample includes some 120,000 distinct CDR3 sequences, nearly 15% of them seen just once. This receptor was identified in a man younger than 35 who received the YFV17D yellow fever vaccine. The chain uses TRBV7-9 and TRBJ1-2, with a tentative D call TRBD1 (5 bases). The material sequenced was CD8+ T cells sorted from PBMCs, taken 5 days after the yellow fever booster vaccination. CDR3 in amino acids: CASSDATVNYGYTF. The DNA of the CDR3 is TGTGCCAGCAGCGACGCGACAGTTAACTATGGCTACACCTTC.